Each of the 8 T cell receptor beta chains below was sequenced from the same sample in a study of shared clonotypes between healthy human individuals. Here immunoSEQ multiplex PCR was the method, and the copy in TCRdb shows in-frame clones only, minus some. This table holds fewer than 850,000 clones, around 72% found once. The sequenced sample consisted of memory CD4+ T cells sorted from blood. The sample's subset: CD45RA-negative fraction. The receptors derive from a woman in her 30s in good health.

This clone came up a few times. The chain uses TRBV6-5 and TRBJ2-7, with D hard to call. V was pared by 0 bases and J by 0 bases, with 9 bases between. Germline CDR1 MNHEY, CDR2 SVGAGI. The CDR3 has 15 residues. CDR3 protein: CASSYSAVPSYEQYF. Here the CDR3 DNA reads TGTGCCAGCAGTTACTCGGCAGTTCCCTCCTACGAGCAGTACTTC.

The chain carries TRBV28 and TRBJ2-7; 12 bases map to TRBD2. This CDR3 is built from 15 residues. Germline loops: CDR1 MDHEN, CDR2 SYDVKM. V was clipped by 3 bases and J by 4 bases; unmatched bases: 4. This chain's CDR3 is CASSFRLAGAYEQYF. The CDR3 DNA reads TGTGCCAGCAGTTTCCGACTAGCGGGAGCGTACGAGCAGTACTTC. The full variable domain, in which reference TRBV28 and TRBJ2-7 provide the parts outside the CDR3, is DVKVTQSSRYLVKRTGEKVFLECVQDMDHENMFWYRQDPGLGLRLIYFSYDVKMKEKGDIPEGYSVSREKKERFSLILESASTNQTSMYLCASSFRLAGAYEQYFGPGTRLTVT.

The DNA of the CDR3 is TGTGCCAGCAGCTCACAAGGAAGGACCTCCCTGGGAGAGCAGTACTTC. It translates to CASSSQGRTSLGEQYF. The rearrangement links TRBV7-2 to TRBJ2-7, with no clear D. Germline CDR1 is SGHTA and CDR2 is FQGNSA. V dropped 4 bases and J dropped 7 bases, with 23 bases sitting between them. This CDR3 contains 16 residues. Variable domain in full (rest from reference TRBV7-2 and TRBJ2-7): GAGVSQSPSNKVTEKGKDVELRCDPISGHTALYWYRQSLGQGLEFLIYFQGNSAPDKSGLPSDRFSAERTGGSVSTLTIQRTQQEDSAVYLCASSSQGRTSLGEQYFGPGTRLTVT.

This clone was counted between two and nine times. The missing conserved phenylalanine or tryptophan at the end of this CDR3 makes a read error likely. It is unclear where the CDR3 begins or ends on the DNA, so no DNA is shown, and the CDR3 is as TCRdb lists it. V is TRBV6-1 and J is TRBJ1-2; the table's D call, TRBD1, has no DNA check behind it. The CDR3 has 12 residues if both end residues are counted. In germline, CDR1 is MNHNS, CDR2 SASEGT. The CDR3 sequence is CASSDWDRGRFQ.

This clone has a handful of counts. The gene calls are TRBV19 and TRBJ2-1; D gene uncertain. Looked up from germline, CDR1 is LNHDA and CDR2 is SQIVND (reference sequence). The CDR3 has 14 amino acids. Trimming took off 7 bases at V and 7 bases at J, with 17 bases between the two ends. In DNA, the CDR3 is TGTGCCAGTACCGCGCGTGGTCTAAAGAATGAGCAGTTCTTC. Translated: CASTARGLKNEQFF.

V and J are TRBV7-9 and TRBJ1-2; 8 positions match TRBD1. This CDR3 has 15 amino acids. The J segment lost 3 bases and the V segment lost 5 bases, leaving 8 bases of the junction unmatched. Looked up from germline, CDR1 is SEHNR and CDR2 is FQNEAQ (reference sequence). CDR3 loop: CASSPDRGADYGYTF. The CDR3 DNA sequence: TGTGCCAGCAGCCCCGACAGGGGCGCGGACTATGGCTACACCTTC.

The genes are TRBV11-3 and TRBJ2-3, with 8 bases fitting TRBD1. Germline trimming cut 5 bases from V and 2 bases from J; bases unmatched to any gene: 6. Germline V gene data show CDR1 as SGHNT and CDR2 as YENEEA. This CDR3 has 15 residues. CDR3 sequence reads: CASSPGQGPTDTQYF. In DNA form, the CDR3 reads TGTGCCAGCAGCCCCGGACAGGGACCCACAGATACGCAGTATTTT.

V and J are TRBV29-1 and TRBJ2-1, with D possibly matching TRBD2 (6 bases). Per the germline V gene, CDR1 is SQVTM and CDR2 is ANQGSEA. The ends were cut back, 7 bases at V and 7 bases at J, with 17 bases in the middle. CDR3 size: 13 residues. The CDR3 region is CSGRVGLVNEQFF. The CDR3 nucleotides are TGCAGCGGGAGGGTGGGGCTAGTGAATGAGCAGTTCTTC.